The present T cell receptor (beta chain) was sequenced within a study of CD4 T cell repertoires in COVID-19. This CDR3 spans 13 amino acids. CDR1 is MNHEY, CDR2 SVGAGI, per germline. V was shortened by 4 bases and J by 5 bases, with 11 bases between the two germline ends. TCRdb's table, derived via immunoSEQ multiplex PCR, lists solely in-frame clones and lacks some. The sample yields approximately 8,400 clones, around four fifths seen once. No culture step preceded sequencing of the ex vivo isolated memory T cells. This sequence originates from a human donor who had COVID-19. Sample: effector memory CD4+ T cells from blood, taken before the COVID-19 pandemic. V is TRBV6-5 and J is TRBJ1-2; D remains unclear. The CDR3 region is CASSSLGEYGYTF. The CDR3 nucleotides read TGTGCCAGCAGTTCCCTAGGAGAGTATGGCTACACCTTC.